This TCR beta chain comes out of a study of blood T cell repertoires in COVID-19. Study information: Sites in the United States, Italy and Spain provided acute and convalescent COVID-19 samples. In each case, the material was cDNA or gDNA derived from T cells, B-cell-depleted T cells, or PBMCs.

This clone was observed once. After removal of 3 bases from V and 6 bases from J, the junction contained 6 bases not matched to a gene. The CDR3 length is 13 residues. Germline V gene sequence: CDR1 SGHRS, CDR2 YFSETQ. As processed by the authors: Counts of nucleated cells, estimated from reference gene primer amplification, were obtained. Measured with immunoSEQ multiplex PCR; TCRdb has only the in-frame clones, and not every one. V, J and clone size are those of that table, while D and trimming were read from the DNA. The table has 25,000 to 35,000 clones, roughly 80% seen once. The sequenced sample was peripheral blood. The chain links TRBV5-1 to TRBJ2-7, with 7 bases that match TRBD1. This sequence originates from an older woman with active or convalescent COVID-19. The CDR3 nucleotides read TGCGCCAGCAGCTGGACAGGTTTGGTCGAGCAGTACTTC. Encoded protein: CASSWTGLVEQYF. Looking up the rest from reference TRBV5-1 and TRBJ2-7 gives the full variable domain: KAGVTQTPRYLIKTRGQQVTLSCSPISGHRSVSWYQQTPGQGLQFLFEYFSETQRNKGNFPGRFSGRQFSNSRSEMNVSTLELGDSALYLCASSWTGLVEQYFGPGTRLTVT.